The 6 T cell receptor beta chains presented below share a single source sample, sequenced in a study of technical replicates of blood from several donors. The table came from immunoSEQ multiplex PCR; TCRdb's copy has only in-frame clones and leaves some out. The sample contains some 84,000 clones, roughly 90% of which appear only once. Sequenced: T cells isolated from PBMCs. The receptors derive from a human donor in good health.

The chain uses TRBV7-9 and TRBJ2-5; D may be TRBD1 (5 bases). The V end was cut by 1 base, the J end by 0 bases, with 15 bases between. The CDR3 sequence is 17 residues long. Germline V lookup: CDR1 SEHNR, CDR2 FQNEAQ (reference sequence). This CDR3 reads CASSLDKDNPDQETQYF. CDR3 nucleotide sequence: TGTGCCAGCAGCTTAGATAAGGACAATCCGGACCAAGAGACCCAGTACTTC.

The chain links TRBV7-2 to TRBJ2-7; TRBD1 matches at 9 bases. The V segment lost 2 bases and the J segment 4 bases; nucleotides outside the gene matches: 6. The CDR3 length is 15 residues. CDR1 and CDR2 (germline): SGHTA, FQGNSA. The CDR3 sequence is CASSLLGQGTYEQYF. The CDR3 nucleotides read TGTGCCAGCAGCTTACTGGGACAGGGTACATACGAGCAGTACTTC. Full variable domain (outside the CDR3, taken from reference TRBV7-2 and TRBJ2-7): GAGVSQSPSNKVTEKGKDVELRCDPISGHTALYWYRQSLGQGLEFLIYFQGNSAPDKSGLPSDRFSAERTGGSVSTLTIQRTQQEDSAVYLCASSLLGQGTYEQYFGPGTRLTVT.

The chain couples TRBV4-2 to TRBJ2-1; the match to TRBD2 covers 14 bases. There are 17 residues in the CDR3. Trimming took 3 bases from V and 7 from J; bases not matched to a gene: 8. Germline CDR1 LGHNA, CDR2 YNFKEQ. CDR3 region: CASSHESGTSGRNEQFF. The CDR3 nucleotides are TGTGCCAGCAGCCACGAGTCCGGGACTAGCGGGAGAAATGAGCAGTTCTTC.

This clone was observed once. The rearrangement links TRBV7-4 to TRBJ2-7; no definite D call. The CDR3 extends over 11 amino acids. Germline CDR1 is SGHVT and CDR2 is SQSDAQ. The ends were cut back, 4 bases at V and 3 bases at J, with 4 bases in the middle. Written as DNA, the CDR3 is TGTGCCAGCAGCTCTAACTACGAGCAGTACTTC. Its protein product is CASSSNYEQYF. The entire variable domain, with the rest obtained from reference TRBV7-4 and TRBJ2-7, is as follows: GAGVSQSPRYKVAKRGRDVALRCDSISGHVTLYWYRQTLGQGSEVLTYSQSDAQRDKSGRPSGRFSAERPERSVSTLKIQRTEQGDSAVYLCASSSNYEQYFGPGTRLTVT.

The chain carries TRBV19 and TRBJ1-2; maybe TRBD1 (5 bases). From germline, CDR1 is LNHDA and CDR2 SQIVND (reference sequence). V was shortened by 1 base and J by 8 bases, with 11 bases between the two germline ends. This CDR3 spans 13 amino acids. In DNA, the CDR3 is TGTGCCAGTAGTATAGGTCAGGGTCGGGGCTACACCTTC. It codes for CASSIGQGRGYTF.

This clone showed up just a few times. The rearrangement joins TRBV28 to TRBJ2-2; D is undetermined. Per germline, CDR1 MDHEN and CDR2 SYDVKM. CDR3 length: 13 amino acids. Trimming left V 6 bases short and J 2 bases short, with 7 bases between. CDR3: CASRNLNTGELFF. Written as DNA, the CDR3 is TGTGCCAGCAGAAATCTAAACACCGGGGAGCTGTTTTTT.